The text below deals with one TCR beta chain. A second about 6 to 12 cycle PCR used barcoded and J-beta primers. TCRdb recomputed calls from the 5' RACE reads with MiXCR, one row per CDR3 protein. The repertoire holds about 750,000 distinct CDR3 sequences, about 48% seen once, with approximately 40% in the top ten. The data belong to a study of blood T cells in healthy people across ages. Study as a whole: When template switching was applied, about one barcoded beta molecule was captured per two T cells.

The CDR3 runs 16 residues. CDR1 MDHEN and CDR2 SYDVKM come from the germline V gene. Trimming stripped 6 bases from V and 7 bases from J, with 25 bases between. PBMCs were isolated at a quantity of at least 7 million per sample. The genes are TRBV28 and TRBJ2-7; D is possibly TRBD2 (5 bases). Sequenced material: blood. The TCR originated in a man older than 75 in good health. In DNA form, the CDR3 reads TGTGCCAGCAGCCTCCCTTTAACTAGAGCAGTAGGTGAGCAGTACTTC. This translates into CASSLPLTRAVGEQYF.